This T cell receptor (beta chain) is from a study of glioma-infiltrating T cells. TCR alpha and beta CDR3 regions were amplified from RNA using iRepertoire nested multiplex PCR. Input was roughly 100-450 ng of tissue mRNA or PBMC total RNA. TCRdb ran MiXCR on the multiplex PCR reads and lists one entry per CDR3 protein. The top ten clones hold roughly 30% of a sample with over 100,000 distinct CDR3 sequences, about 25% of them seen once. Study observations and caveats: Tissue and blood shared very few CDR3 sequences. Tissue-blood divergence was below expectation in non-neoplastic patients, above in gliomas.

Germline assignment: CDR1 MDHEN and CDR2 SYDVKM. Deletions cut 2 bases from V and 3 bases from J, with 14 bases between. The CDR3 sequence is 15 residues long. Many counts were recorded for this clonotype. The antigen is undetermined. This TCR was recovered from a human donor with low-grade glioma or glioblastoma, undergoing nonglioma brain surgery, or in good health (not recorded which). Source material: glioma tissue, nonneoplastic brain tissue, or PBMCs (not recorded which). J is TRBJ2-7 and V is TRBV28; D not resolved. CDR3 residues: CASSLPFRRGYEQYF. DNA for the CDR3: TGTGCCAGCAGTTTACCTTTCCGCCGCGGCTACGAGCAGTACTTC.